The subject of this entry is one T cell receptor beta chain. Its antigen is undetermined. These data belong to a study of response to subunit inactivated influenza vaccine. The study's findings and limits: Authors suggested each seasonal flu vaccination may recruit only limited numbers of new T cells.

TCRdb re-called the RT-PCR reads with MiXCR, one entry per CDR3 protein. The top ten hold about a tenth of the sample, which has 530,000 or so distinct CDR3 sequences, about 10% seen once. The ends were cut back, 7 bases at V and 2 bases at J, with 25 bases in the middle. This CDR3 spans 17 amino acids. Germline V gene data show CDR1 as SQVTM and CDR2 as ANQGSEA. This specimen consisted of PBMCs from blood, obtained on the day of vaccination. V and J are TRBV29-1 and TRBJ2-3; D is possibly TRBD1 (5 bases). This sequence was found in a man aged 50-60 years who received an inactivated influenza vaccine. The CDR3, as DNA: TGCAGCGCCGGGTGGGGTTTGGGGCTGCGATTCACAGATACGCAGTATTTT. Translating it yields CSAGWGLGLRFTDTQYF.